Listed below are T cell receptor beta chains from one sample, sequenced in a study of blood T cells in healthy people across ages. TCRdb reprocessed the 5' RACE reads with MiXCR, giving one entry per CDR3 protein. The sample consists of 1.8 million or so distinct CDR3 sequences, about 39% of them appearing once. The sample comprised blood. The receptors were sampled from a human donor in good health. The CDR3 runs from the conserved cysteine through the conserved F or W. Each record gives: CDR3 protein, V gene, CDR3 length, J gene.

CASSSSEYNEQFF TRBV6-5 13 TRBJ2-1
CSARTSGREAQYF TRBV20-1 13 TRBJ2-4
CASSLLRLPSSEANVLTF TRBV11-2 18 TRBJ2-6
CSVDHGTADEQFF TRBV29-1 13 TRBJ2-1
CASSLRGRHQPQHF TRBV7-2 14 TRBJ1-5
CASSDDPNYGYTF TRBV28 13 TRBJ1-2
CASSRGEEIHYEQYF TRBV19 15 NA
CASSCGQGNYGYTF TRBV5-1 14 TRBJ1-2
CSASKISYGYTF TRBV20-1 12 TRBJ1-2
CASSSDTNNEQFF TRBV18 13 TRBJ2-1
CASSPQRGGVYNEQFF TRBV4-3 16 TRBJ2-1
CASSFATVSLQFF TRBV7-3 13 TRBJ2-1
CASSGQYRTSGGNEQFF TRBV25-1 17 TRBJ2-1
CAGSSRKNIQYF TRBV19 12 TRBJ2-4
CASSQEEHTDTQYF TRBV3-1 14 TRBJ2-3
CASSDPGTTEQYF TRBV5-1 13 NA
CASSLLWGGALYNEQFF TRBV7-9 17 TRBJ2-1
CSAPLASGGGTQYF TRBV20-1 14 TRBJ2-5
CASSKQGTDTQYF TRBV7-3 13 TRBJ2-3
CASSYSPGQNNYGYTF TRBV6-2/TRBV6-3 16 TRBJ1-2
CAISDQGHVDEQFF TRBV10-3 14 TRBJ2-1
CASSQPLAGGYEQYF TRBV4-1 15 NA
CASSSIDGDSYNEQFF TRBV6-2/TRBV6-3 16 TRBJ2-1
CASSYLMYEQYF TRBV6-2/TRBV6-3 12 TRBJ2-7
CASSLDRGGANEKLFF TRBV7-8 16 TRBJ1-4